The 32 T cell receptor beta chains below were found in one sample sequenced in a study of shared clonotypes between healthy human individuals. Here immunoSEQ multiplex PCR was the method, and the copy in TCRdb shows in-frame clones only, minus some. The sample has some 2.4 million clones; approximately 93% are singletons. Sequenced material: naive CD4+ T cells from PBMCs. The subset here: CD45RA+ positively selected. Source of these receptors: a man aged 18-30 years in good health. Some clones in this sample may be carry-over from other donors' samples.

In this sample, this clone turned up once. CDR3 nucleotides: TGTGCCAGCTCGCCCCCTAGTGAGGGACGCCGCGAGCAGTACTTC. Its protein product is CASSPPSEGRREQYF. The V and J genes are TRBV18 and TRBJ2-7; D assignment may be TRBD1 or TRBD2 (5 bases each). This CDR3 is built from 15 residues. V was trimmed by 6 bases and J by 6 bases, leaving 21 bases between them. Germline loops: CDR1 KGHSH, CDR2 LQKENI.

The J gene is TRBJ2-2, the V gene TRBV4-3, with D possibly matching TRBD2 (7 bases). The CDR3 covers 16 residues. V lost 4 bases and J 5 bases, leaving 17 bases between the germline ends. Germline CDR1 is LGHNA and CDR2 is YSLEER. The CDR3 here is CASSPGTGGRTGELFF. The CDR3 DNA reads as TGCGCCAGCAGCCCTGGCACGGGGGGCCGAACCGGGGAGCTGTTTTTT.

The chain employs TRBV6-6 and TRBJ2-7; 7 positions match TRBD2. This CDR3 contains 14 residues. Germline loops: CDR1 MNHNY, CDR2 SVGAGI (reference sequence). V was pared by 1 base and J by 2 bases, with 2 bases of the junction left unmatched. In DNA form, the CDR3 reads TGTGCCAGCAGTTACTTAGCGGGTCCCTACGAGCAGTACTTC. Translated: CASSYLAGPYEQYF.

The rearrangement links TRBV19 to TRBJ1-2; D is possibly TRBD1 (6 bases). Deletions cut 6 bases from V and 4 bases from J, with 21 bases between. CDR1 and CDR2 from the germline V gene are LNHDA and SQIVND (reference sequence). This CDR3 is built from 16 residues. The CDR3 reads CASSPPGRGRGYGYTF. In DNA form, the CDR3 reads TGTGCCAGTAGCCCCCCCGGGAGGGGGAGAGGCTATGGCTACACCTTC.

The rearrangement joins TRBV5-1 to TRBJ2-2, with D maybe TRBD1 (6 bases). Germline V lookup: CDR1 SGHRS, CDR2 YFSETQ. Trimming removed 4 bases at V and 7 bases at J, with 11 bases between. CDR3 length: 13 amino acids. The CDR3 DNA follows: TGCGCCAGCAGCATACAGGGAGTCGGGGAGCTGTTTTTT. Amino acids: CASSIQGVGELFF.

This clone was seen more than once but under ten times. This rearrangement joins TRBV27 to TRBJ1-1; maybe TRBD1 (5 bases). Trimming took 8 bases from V and 7 from J, leaving 14 bases between them. This CDR3 contains 12 residues. Germline V gene lookup returns CDR1 MNHEY and CDR2 SMNVEV (reference sequence). The CDR3 region has the DNA TGTGCCAGCGGAATCAGGGCTGGTGAAGCTTTCTTT. As protein: CASGIRAGEAFF.

The rearrangement joins TRBV29-1 to TRBJ2-3; tentative D call: TRBD2 (6 bases). This CDR3 comprises 13 residues. Between the trimmed V and J ends, which lost 2 bases and 7 bases, there was a span of 13 bases. Germline assignment: CDR1 SQVTM and CDR2 ANQGSEA. CDR3 residues: CSVELPGGNTQYF. As DNA, the CDR3 is TGCAGCGTTGAACTTCCCGGCGGGAATACGCAGTATTTT.

J is TRBJ2-5 and V is TRBV27; 7 bases align to TRBD2. Germline CDR1 reads MNHEY; CDR2 reads SMNVEV (reference sequence). J gave up 5 bases and V 2 bases, and 5 bases lay outside the gene matches. The CDR3 runs to 14 residues. CDR3 residues: CASSLIGRVETQYF. CDR3 nucleotide sequence: TGTGCCAGCAGTTTAATAGGGAGGGTCGAGACCCAGTACTTC.

Details on this clone: The sample contains more than one DNA sequence encoding this CDR3. The chain recombines TRBV5-1 with TRBJ2-5; D is uncertain. The V end was cut by 1 base, the J end by 5 bases, with 3 bases between. The germline gives CDR1 SGHRS, CDR2 YFSETQ. The length of the CDR3 is 11 residues. The CDR3 sequence: CASSLSETQYF. CDR3 coding DNA: TGCGCCAGCAGCTTGAGTGAGACCCAGTACTTC.

The genes are TRBV6-1 and TRBJ2-1; 8 bases align to TRBD1. Germline V gene sequence: CDR1 MNHNS, CDR2 SASEGT. The CDR3 runs to 15 residues. The V gene end was trimmed by 2 bases and the J gene end by 8 bases; junction bases not matched to a gene: 8. For the CDR3, the DNA is TGTGCCAGCAGTGAACCAAGGACAGGGTCCCATGAGCAGTTCTTC. It encodes CASSEPRTGSHEQFF.

This clone was found a few times. This specimen includes other DNA sequences encoding the same CDR3. V usage is TRBV2 and J usage is TRBJ1-1; unclear D gene. This CDR3 is built from 13 residues. The V end was cut by 2 bases, the J end by 1 base, with 5 bases between. Germline lookup yields CDR1 SNHLY and CDR2 FYNNEI. In nucleotides, the CDR3 is TGTGCCAGCAGTGAAAACAGGAACACTGAAGCTTTCTTT. Its protein is CASSENRNTEAFF. The whole variable domain, remainder taken from reference TRBV2 and TRBJ1-1, is EPEVTQTPSHQVTQMGQEVILRCVPISNHLYFYWYRQILGQKVEFLVSFYNNEISEKSEIFDDQFSVERPDGSNFTLKIRSTKLEDSAMYFCASSENRNTEAFFGQGTRLTVV.

The chain recombines TRBV7-2 with TRBJ2-3; D unclear. The CDR3 length is 14 residues. Germline values: CDR1 SGHTA, CDR2 FQGNSA. V lost 5 bases and J lost 6, with 15 bases in between. The CDR3 nucleotides are TGTGCCAGCAGCCCCCAACGGGTTATGGATACGCAGTATTTT. It translates to CASSPQRVMDTQYF.

Details on this clone: The same CDR3 also results from other DNA sequences found in this sample. J is TRBJ1-5 and V is TRBV5-5; 7 bases map to TRBD1. Trimming cost V 2 bases and J 0 bases; bases outside gene matches: 2. Germline V gene sequence: CDR1 SGHKS, CDR2 YYEKEE (reference sequence). CDR3 length equals 15 residues. The CDR3 sequence: CASSLQGNSNQPQHF. In DNA, the CDR3 is TGTGCCAGCAGCTTACAGGGGAATAGCAATCAGCCCCAGCATTTT.

The J gene is TRBJ2-3, the V gene TRBV11-1; 7 nucleotides line up with TRBD2. This CDR3 has 16 amino acids. Per the germline V gene, CDR1 is SGHAT and CDR2 is FQDESV (reference sequence). The V and J ends lost 3 bases and 1 base, in that order; junction bases with no gene match: 7. CDR3 loop: CASSLGDAGGTDTQYF. The CDR3 coding sequence is TGTGCCAGCAGCTTGGGGGACGCGGGAGGCACAGATACGCAGTATTTT.

Note on this clone: The same CDR3 is also encoded by other DNA sequences in this sample. This rearrangement joins TRBV28 to TRBJ2-7, with TRBD2 identical over 7 bases. Germline assignment: CDR1 MDHEN and CDR2 SYDVKM. After removal of 9 bases from V and 7 bases from J, the junction contained 9 bases not matched to a gene. The CDR3 is 12 residues long. Written as DNA, the CDR3 is TGTGCCAGTCTCTCGGGAGCGGGAGAGCAGTACTTC. It specifies CASLSGAGEQYF.

The J gene is TRBJ1-2, the V gene TRBV19; D call uncertain. CDR1 is LNHDA, CDR2 SQIVND, per germline (reference sequence). This CDR3 is 13 amino acids long. Trimming removed 4 bases at V and 8 bases at J, with 14 bases between. CDR3: CASSTSAGVGYTF. CDR3 sequence (DNA): TGTGCCAGTAGTACTAGTGCGGGAGTCGGCTACACCTTC.

V usage is TRBV7-9 and J usage is TRBJ2-5; a possible D gene is TRBD2 (6 bases). Trimming removed 1 base at V and 7 bases at J, with 13 bases between. The CDR3 is 14 residues long. The germline CDR1 and CDR2 sequences are SEHNR and FQNEAQ (reference sequence). This CDR3 is CASSLERVGGTQYF. DNA for the CDR3: TGTGCCAGCAGCTTAGAGAGGGTCGGGGGGACCCAGTACTTC.

This clone appeared once. The sample contains more than one DNA sequence encoding this CDR3. J is TRBJ2-1 and V is TRBV5-4, with TRBD2 as a possible D gene (6 bases). Trimming stripped 0 bases from V and 2 bases from J, with 9 bases between. The CDR3 is made up of 15 amino acids. Germline V gene data show CDR1 as SGHNT and CDR2 as YYREEE (reference sequence). The CDR3 DNA reads as TGTGCCAGCAGCTTGGCAGCGGGCCCCTACAATGAGCAGTTCTTC. It translates to CASSLAAGPYNEQFF.

J is TRBJ1-6 and V is TRBV7-9; 8 bases are shared with TRBD1. With 3 bases clipped from V and 6 bases from J, the junction kept 4 bases outside the gene matches. In germline, CDR1 is SEHNR, CDR2 FQNEAQ (reference sequence). CDR3 length equals 15 residues. Written as DNA, the CDR3 is TGTGCCAGCAGCTTCACAGGGGGAGCTAATTCACCCCTCCACTTT. Translating gives CASSFTGGANSPLHF.

The chain couples TRBV4-3 to TRBJ2-3; 8 nucleotides agree with TRBD1. V trimming: 0 bases; J trimming: 4 bases; junction bases outside the gene matches: 9. Germline CDR1 is LGHNA and CDR2 is YSLEER. CDR3 length equals 17 residues. The CDR3 reads CASSQDWGRGQADTQYF. For the CDR3, the DNA is TGCGCCAGCAGCCAAGATTGGGGCAGGGGGCAGGCAGATACGCAGTATTTT.

This sequence joins TRBV18 and TRBJ1-2; D is uncertain. Trimming took 2 bases from V and 2 from J, leaving 6 bases between them. The CDR3 is 13 amino acids. The germline V gene has CDR1 KGHSH and CDR2 LQKENI. The CDR3 here is CASSPEQNYGYTF. DNA of the CDR3: TGTGCCAGCTCACCAGAGCAGAACTATGGCTACACCTTC.

Concerning this clone: This specimen includes other DNA sequences encoding the same CDR3. V and J are TRBV5-1 and TRBJ2-7; D is undetermined. V was trimmed by 2 bases and J by 2 bases, leaving 8 bases between them. This CDR3 has 13 residues. Germline CDR1 SGHRS, CDR2 YFSETQ. The CDR3 DNA reads as TGCGCCAGCAGCTTCGACGGCACCTACGAGCAGTACTTC. Its protein product is CASSFDGTYEQYF.

V gene TRBV7-9 combines with J gene TRBJ1-4; 11 bases match TRBD1. This CDR3 is 16 amino acids long. V trimming: 4 bases; J trimming: 8 bases; junction bases outside the gene matches: 9. Germline V lookup: CDR1 SEHNR, CDR2 FQNEAQ (reference sequence). The DNA for the CDR3 is TGTGCCAGCAGCTCGTCCGGGACAGGGGGTCAGGAAAAACTGTTTTTT. It encodes CASSSSGTGGQEKLFF.

The gene calls are TRBV18 and TRBJ1-3, with D unclear. This CDR3 has 15 amino acids. V lost 3 bases and J 0 bases, leaving 9 bases between the germline ends. Germline CDR1 and CDR2: KGHSH and LQKENI. The CDR3 coding sequence is TGTGCCAGCTCACCTGCTGGGTTCTCTGGAAACACCATATATTTT. Amino acids: CASSPAGFSGNTIYF.

The V call is TRBV9, the J call TRBJ2-7; TRBD1 agrees at 7 bases. J lost 3 bases, V lost 0 bases, and 3 bases had no gene match. The germline gives CDR1 SGDLS, CDR2 YYNGEE. This CDR3 has 14 residues. The CDR3: CASSVAAGGYEQYF. The CDR3 DNA reads TGTGCCAGCAGCGTAGCGGCAGGGGGCTACGAGCAGTACTTC.

The chain carries TRBV19 and TRBJ2-7; 9 nucleotides match TRBD1. CDR1 and CDR2 from the germline V gene are LNHDA and SQIVND (reference sequence). The CDR3 runs to 16 residues. Trimming removed 4 bases from V and 3 bases from J; junction bases left unmatched: 10. This CDR3 reads CASSTFNPGQGYEQYF. The CDR3 nucleotides read TGTGCCAGTAGTACCTTCAACCCGGGACAGGGCTACGAGCAGTACTTC.

The rearrangement links TRBV19 to TRBJ1-2, with TRBD1 matching over 8 bases. The CDR3 is 13 amino acids. The V and J ends lost 5 bases and 6 bases, in that order; junction bases with no gene match: 5. Germline V gives CDR1 LNHDA, CDR2 SQIVND (reference sequence). CDR3 sequence: CASSPQTGDGYTF. For the CDR3, the DNA is TGTGCCAGTAGTCCGCAGACAGGGGATGGCTACACCTTC.

The chain links TRBV4-1 to TRBJ2-3; 12 nucleotides align to TRBD2. The V segment lost 0 bases and the J segment 6 bases; nucleotides outside the gene matches: 13. This CDR3 is built from 19 residues. Looked up from germline, CDR1 is MGHRA and CDR2 is YSYEKL. CDR3 protein: CASSQDAVALAGGRDTQYF. CDR3 coding DNA: TGCGCCAGCAGCCAAGATGCGGTCGCCCTAGCGGGGGGGAGGGATACGCAGTATTTT.

The chain combines TRBV14 with TRBJ2-7, with 14 bases that match TRBD2. Germline assignment: CDR1 SGHDN and CDR2 FVKESK. After removal of 3 bases from V and 5 bases from J, the junction contained 3 bases not matched to a gene. This CDR3 spans 15 amino acids. DNA of the CDR3: TGTGCCAGCAGCCACGGACTAGCGGGAGGACACGAGCAGTACTTC. It translates to CASSHGLAGGHEQYF.

The genes are TRBV7-2 and TRBJ2-2; 11 bases are a match to TRBD2. The length of the CDR3 is 15 residues. Unmatched junction bases numbered 5, after V lost 8 bases and J lost 3 bases. The germline CDR1 and CDR2 sequences are SGHTA and FQGNSA. CDR3 in amino acids: CASRLAGRYTGELFF. In DNA, the CDR3 is TGTGCCAGCCGACTAGCGGGACGATACACCGGGGAGCTGTTTTTT.

This clone is a singleton in its sample. The chain recombines TRBV28 with TRBJ1-2; D gene unclear. Germline V gene data show CDR1 as MDHEN and CDR2 as SYDVKM. The CDR3 has 14 residues. V was pared by 6 bases and J by 4 bases, with 15 bases between. In DNA, the CDR3 is TGTGCCAGCAGGACCCATGAGGGCGGCTATGGCTACACCTTC. As protein: CASRTHEGGYGYTF.

V and J are TRBV2 and TRBJ2-2; 7 bases agree with TRBD1. There are 13 residues in the CDR3. Losses at the gene ends were 7 bases for V and 4 bases for J; bases not matched to a gene: 3. Germline values: CDR1 SNHLY, CDR2 FYNNEI. The CDR3 spells CASTGQSTGELFF. The CDR3, as DNA: TGTGCCAGCACGGGACAGTCCACCGGGGAGCTGTTTTTT.